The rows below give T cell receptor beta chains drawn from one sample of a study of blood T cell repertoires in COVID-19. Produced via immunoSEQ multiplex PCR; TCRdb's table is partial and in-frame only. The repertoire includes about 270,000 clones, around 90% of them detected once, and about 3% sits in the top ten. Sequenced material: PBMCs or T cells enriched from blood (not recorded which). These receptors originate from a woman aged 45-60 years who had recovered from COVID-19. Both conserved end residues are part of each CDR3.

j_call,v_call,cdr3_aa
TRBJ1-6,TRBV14,CASSQDYRGTSPLHF
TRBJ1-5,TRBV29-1,CSVADSRSSQPQHF
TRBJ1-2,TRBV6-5,CASSSQAFTNYGYTF
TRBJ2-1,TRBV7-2,CASSLGHRGEQFF
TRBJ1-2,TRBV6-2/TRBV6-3,CASSKSSIPSYTF
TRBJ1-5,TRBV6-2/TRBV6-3,CASSFDRVRNQPQHF
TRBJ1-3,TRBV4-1,CASSPPDNLSGNTIYF
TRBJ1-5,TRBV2,CASSEDGGRPQHF
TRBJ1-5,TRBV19,CASSDTGPGGQPQHF
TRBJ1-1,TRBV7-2,CASSQTGGNTEAFF
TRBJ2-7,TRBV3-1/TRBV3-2,CASSQNLVARQEQYF
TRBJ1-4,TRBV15,CATSRTGTTNEKLFF
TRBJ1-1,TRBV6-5,CASSYAARGGEAFF
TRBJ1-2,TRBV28,CASSLQLLGYTF
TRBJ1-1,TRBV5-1,CASRWTGDTEAFF
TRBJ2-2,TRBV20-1,CSASPSGRAPGELFF
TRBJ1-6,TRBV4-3,CASSQDPRGAYNSPLHF
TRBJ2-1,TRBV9,CASSVGQYNEQFF
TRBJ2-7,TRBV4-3,CASSATAGTGAYEQYF
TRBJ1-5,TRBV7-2,CASSSGPHQPQHF
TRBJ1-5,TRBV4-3,CASSRGTGTNQPQHF